The TCR beta chain described here comes from a study of vaccination and CD4 T cells after COVID-19. Time point meaning: late sampling 161 to 241 days after vaccination in a few convalescent patients. Germline V gene data show CDR1 as MNHEY and CDR2 as SMNVEV (reference sequence). With V trimmed by 6 bases and J by 2 bases, 1 base remained unmatched. The CDR3 extends over 13 amino acids. This clonotype was observed a few times. MiXCR was run by TCRdb on the PCR reads, yielding one entry per CDR3 protein. The sample includes about 30,000 distinct CDR3 sequences, approximately 48% of them seen just once.

The source is a human donor who had recovered from COVID-19. Sequenced material: CD4+ T cells from blood, taken about 7 months after SARS-CoV-2 vaccination. This rearrangement joins TRBV27 to TRBJ1-3, with TRBD1 matching 7 bases. CDR3 sequence (DNA): TGTGCCAGCAGCAGGGGGACTGGAAACACCATATATTTT. Protein: CASSRGTGNTIYF.